The 2 T cell receptor beta chains below were found in one sample sequenced in a study of regulatory T cells in long-lasting Graves disease (dated by TCRdb to the early 2020s). In light of the paper, this sample's time point label describes: persistent/refractory GD, antithyroid drugs over 5 years with positive TRAb. For both TCR sequencing and RNA sequencing, RNA was extracted from PBMCs in TRIzol. The library relied on multiplex PCR. These reads were obtained on an Illumina HiSeq 4000. To build TCR beta libraries, CDR3 regions were amplified by Arm-PCR using iRepertoire HTBI primers. TCRdb trimmed public reads at Q25 via fastp, called clones via MiXCR and kept in-frame beta chains. Here each entry gathers all rows of one CDR3 protein and keeps the most common genes and DNA. The sample table lists almost 350,000 distinct CDR3 sequences, roughly a fifth of them with a count of one. The ten largest clones take up just under 30% of the sample.

The source material was peripheral blood mononuclear cells (PBMCs), sampled when the disease was refractory, from a patient treated with antithyroid drugs. Receptors originate from a female donor with Graves disease.

This clonotype was counted at least ten times. The gene calls are TRBV10-1 and TRBJ1-4; D gene unclear. In germline, CDR1 is WNHNN, CDR2 SYGVQD (reference sequence). The CDR3 runs to 11 residues. V lost 4 bases and J 7 bases, leaving 4 bases between the germline ends. The DNA of the CDR3 is TGCGCCAGCAGTGGTGGTGAAAAACTGTTTTTT. Encoded protein: CASSGGEKLFF.

This clonotype was counted a few times. The V gene is TRBV9, the J gene TRBJ1-2; 10 bases are shared with TRBD1. With 0 bases clipped from V and 6 bases from J, the junction kept 8 bases outside the gene matches. The germline gives CDR1 SGDLS, CDR2 YYNGEE. CDR3 length: 16 residues. As DNA, the CDR3 is TGTGCCAGCAGCGTAGCTCCACGGACAGGGGGAGATGGCTACACCTTC. This translates into CASSVAPRTGGDGYTF.